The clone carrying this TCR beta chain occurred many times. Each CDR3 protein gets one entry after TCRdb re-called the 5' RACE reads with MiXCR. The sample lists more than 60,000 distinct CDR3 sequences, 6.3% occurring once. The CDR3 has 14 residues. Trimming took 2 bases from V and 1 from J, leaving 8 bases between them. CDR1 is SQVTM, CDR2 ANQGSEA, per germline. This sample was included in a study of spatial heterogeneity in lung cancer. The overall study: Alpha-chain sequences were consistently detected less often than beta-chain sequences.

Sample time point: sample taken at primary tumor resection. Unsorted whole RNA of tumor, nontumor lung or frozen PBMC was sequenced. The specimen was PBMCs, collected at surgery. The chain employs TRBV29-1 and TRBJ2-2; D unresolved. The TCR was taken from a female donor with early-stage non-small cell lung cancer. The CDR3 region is CSVEHTVNTGELFF. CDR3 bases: TGCAGCGTTGAACACACTGTGAACACCGGGGAGCTGTTTTTT.